This TCR beta chain came from a study of blood T cell repertoires in COVID-19. As for the study in general: Samples representing acute and convalescent COVID-19 were sourced from the United States, Italy and Spain. PBMCs, B-cell-depleted T cells, or T cells provided the cDNA or gDNA that made up the material.

The trim removed 4 bases at V and 5 bases at J, leaving 6 bases unmatched. Germline V gene data show CDR1 as SGDLS and CDR2 as YYNGEE. This CDR3 comprises 15 residues. How the authors handled the data: Estimation of nucleated cell counts was performed using reference gene primer amplification. Data came from immunoSEQ multiplex PCR; TCRdb stores just in-frame clones and leaves some out. The DNA was the basis for D and trimming; V, J and clone size are from that table. Of around 180,000 clones in the sample, 88% were seen once. This TCR came from a man aged 60 to 69 with acute or convalescent COVID-19. Sequenced: peripheral blood. The rearrangement links TRBV9 to TRBJ2-5; 12 bases agree with TRBD1. CDR3 loop: CASSSRDRGLETQYF. CDR3 sequence (DNA): TGTGCCAGCAGCTCCCGGGACAGGGGGCTTGAGACCCAGTACTTC. The whole variable domain, remainder taken from reference TRBV9 and TRBJ2-5, is DSGVTQTPKHLITATGQRVTLRCSPRSGDLSVYWYQQSLDQGLQFLIQYYNGEERAKGNILERFSAQQFPDLHSELNLSSLELGDSALYFCASSSRDRGLETQYFGPGTRLLVL.